This T cell receptor (beta chain) was found in a study of CD8 T cells in ankylosing spondylitis. The CDR3 covers 13 residues. The germline CDR1 and CDR2 sequences are SGDLS and YYNGEE. V was trimmed by 7 bases and J by 0 bases, leaving 7 bases between them. In regard to this clonotype: Antigen: not known.

General study findings and limits: Characteristic of ankylosing spondylitis blood, it appeared, was a TCR beta motif comprising roughly eight highly homologous variants.

TCRdb reprocessed the 5' RACE reads with MiXCR, giving one entry per CDR3 protein. The sample holds just over 350,000 distinct CDR3 sequences, around 20% seen once. The receptor was derived from a male donor with ankylosing spondylitis or in good health (not recorded which). The chain is built from TRBV9 and TRBJ2-2; no firm D call. What was sequenced was blood, either unsorted or a sorted T cell fraction (not recorded which). The CDR3 here is CASGSANTGELFF. CDR3 DNA: TGTGCCAGCGGTTCAGCGAACACCGGGGAGCTGTTTTTT. The full variable domain, completed using reference TRBV9 and TRBJ2-2, is DSGVTQTPKHLITATGQRVTLRCSPRSGDLSVYWYQQSLDQGLQFLIQYYNGEERAKGNILERFSAQQFPDLHSELNLSSLELGDSALYFCASGSANTGELFFGEGSRLTVL.